The 28 T cell receptor beta chains in this list originate from one sample, sequenced in a study of cytomegalovirus exposure and HLA in healthy donors. 13 Jbeta primers and 60 Vbeta primers were used for the PCR. Clones were read by immunoSEQ multiplex PCR, and TCRdb kept only the in-frame ones, dropping some. The data contain about 180,000 clones, 84% of them singletons. The sequencing input was PBMCs. The receptors shown here come from a girl between 5 and 17 years old in good health and CMV-seropositive.

The rearrangement links TRBV11-3 to TRBJ2-7; 7 bases line up with TRBD1. The CDR3 has 15 amino acids. Germline V gene lookup returns CDR1 SGHNT and CDR2 YENEEA. V shed 5 bases, J shed 2 bases, and the junction held 9 bases outside the gene matches. The CDR3 region has the DNA TGTGCCAGCAGCACTCGACAGGGTGGCCCCTACGAGCAGTACTTC. This gives the protein CASSTRQGGPYEQYF. The full variable domain, with the rest looked up from reference TRBV11-3 and TRBJ2-7, is EAGVVQSPRYKIIEKKQPVAFWCNPISGHNTLYWYLQNLGQGPELLIRYENEEAVDDSQLPKDRFSAERLKGVDSTLKIQPAELGDSAVYLCASSTRQGGPYEQYFGPGTRLTVT.

This chain joins TRBV6-6 and TRBJ1-1; D not certain. Germline CDR1 reads MNHNY; CDR2 reads SVGAGI (reference sequence). This CDR3 has 13 amino acids. The V end lost 7 bases, the J end lost 1 base, and 10 bases lay between the germline ends. The CDR3 here is CASTPRGNTEAFF. CDR3 in DNA: TGTGCCAGCACCCCGCGGGGGAACACTGAAGCTTTCTTT.

The chain carries TRBV12-5 and TRBJ1-1, with TRBD1 matching 7 bases. CDR1 is LGHNT, CDR2 FRNRAP, per germline. The length of the CDR3 is 16 residues. The junction had 11 bases not matched to a gene; V was cut back by 7 bases and J by 0 bases. The CDR3 sequence is CASEPDRETLNTEAFF. The CDR3 bases are TGTGCTAGTGAACCAGACAGGGAGACTTTGAACACTGAAGCTTTCTTT. The full variable domain, in which reference TRBV12-5 and TRBJ1-1 provide the parts outside the CDR3, is DARVTQTPRHKVTEMGQEVTMRCQPILGHNTVFWYRQTMMQGLELLAYFRNRAPLDDSGMPKDRFSAEMPDATLATLKIQPSEPRDSAVYFCASEPDRETLNTEAFFGQGTRLTVV.

This clone was counted a few times. The genes are TRBV9 and TRBJ1-1; no reliable D call. Germline values: CDR1 SGDLS, CDR2 YYNGEE. This CDR3 region has 16 residues. V lost 3 bases and J lost 4, with 19 bases in between. The CDR3 region is CASSAWWEWEGTEAFF. In DNA, the CDR3 is TGTGCCAGCAGCGCCTGGTGGGAGTGGGAAGGCACTGAAGCTTTCTTT. Variable domain in full (rest from reference TRBV9 and TRBJ1-1): DSGVTQTPKHLITATGQRVTLRCSPRSGDLSVYWYQQSLDQGLQFLIQYYNGEERAKGNILERFSAQQFPDLHSELNLSSLELGDSALYFCASSAWWEWEGTEAFFGQGTRLTVV.

The J gene is TRBJ1-1, the V gene TRBV10-1; 7 bases fit TRBD1. In germline, CDR1 is WNHNN, CDR2 SYGVQD (reference sequence). The junction had 9 bases not matched to a gene; V was cut back by 5 bases and J by 6 bases. The CDR3 extends over 14 amino acids. The CDR3 loop is CASSTYRGGSEAFF. The DNA for the CDR3 is TGCGCCAGCAGTACCTACAGGGGTGGCTCTGAAGCTTTCTTT.

The rearrangement uses TRBV19 and TRBJ1-5; 7 bases line up with TRBD1. J lost 1 base, V lost 5 bases, and 11 bases had no gene match. Germline values: CDR1 LNHDA, CDR2 SQIVND (reference sequence). This CDR3 has 17 residues. The CDR3 sequence: CASSARDSKISNQPQHF. CDR3 sequence (DNA): TGTGCCAGTAGTGCCAGGGACAGCAAAATAAGCAATCAGCCCCAGCATTTT.

The rearrangement joins TRBV19 to TRBJ2-1; weak D call: TRBD2 (7 bases). CDR3 length: 16 amino acids. The ends were cut back, 7 bases at V and 4 bases at J, with 20 bases in the middle. Germline loops: CDR1 LNHDA, CDR2 SQIVND (reference sequence). This CDR3 is CASTKGRGGLYNEQFF. The CDR3 bases are TGTGCCAGTACCAAGGGGAGGGGGGGCCTTTACAATGAGCAGTTCTTC. The whole variable domain, filled in from reference TRBV19 and TRBJ2-1, reads DGGITQSPKYLFRKEGQNVTLSCEQNLNHDAMYWYRQDPGQGLRLIYYSQIVNDFQKGDIAEGYSVSREKKESFPLTVTSAQKNPTAFYLCASTKGRGGLYNEQFFGPGTRLTVL.

This clone was recorded once. V usage is TRBV6-5 and J usage is TRBJ2-2; 12 bases map to TRBD1. Germline V gene lookup returns CDR1 MNHEY and CDR2 SVGAGI. V was clipped by 7 bases and J by 5 bases; unmatched bases: 5. CDR3 size: 15 residues. This CDR3 reads CASIKGQGATGELFF. Here the CDR3 DNA reads TGTGCCAGCATTAAGGGACAGGGGGCAACCGGGGAGCTGTTTTTT.

V usage is TRBV6-5 and J usage is TRBJ2-3; D is perhaps TRBD1 (5 bases). The CDR3 extends over 15 amino acids. Germline CDR1 is MNHEY and CDR2 is SVGAGI. V lost 0 bases to trimming and J lost 5 bases, with 12 bases between them. The CDR3 is CASSYSGAPEDTQYF. Written as DNA, the CDR3 is TGTGCCAGCAGTTACTCAGGGGCGCCGGAAGATACGCAGTATTTT.

The chain employs TRBV19 and TRBJ1-1; 12 bases match TRBD1. Trimming at V came to 5 bases and at J to 5 bases, leaving 9 bases not matched to a gene. CDR1 LNHDA and CDR2 SQIVND come from the germline V gene (reference sequence). The CDR3 totals 16 residues. The CDR3 nucleotides read TGTGCCAGTAGTGCACACCGGGACAGGGGGCGGACTGAAGCTTTCTTT. Translation gives CASSAHRDRGRTEAFF.

The chain joins TRBV5-1 to TRBJ2-1; the match to TRBD2 covers 9 bases. This CDR3 region has 17 residues. Per germline, CDR1 SGHRS and CDR2 YFSETQ. The V and J ends lost 4 bases and 4 bases, in that order; junction bases with no gene match: 12. The CDR3 loop is CASSPNRNSGGYNEQFF. In DNA, the CDR3 is TGCGCCAGCAGCCCCAATCGTAATAGCGGGGGATACAATGAGCAGTTCTTC. Variable domain in full (rest from reference TRBV5-1 and TRBJ2-1): KAGVTQTPRYLIKTRGQQVTLSCSPISGHRSVSWYQQTPGQGLQFLFEYFSETQRNKGNFPGRFSGRQFSNSRSEMNVSTLELGDSALYLCASSPNRNSGGYNEQFFGPGTRLTVL.

The chain carries TRBV11-3 and TRBJ2-7; possibly TRBD1 for D (5 bases). Germline V gives CDR1 SGHNT, CDR2 YENEEA. This CDR3 has 13 residues. Deletions cut 2 bases from V and 4 bases from J, with 9 bases between. CDR3 bases: TGTGCCAGCAGCTTAAGGGGCGAATACGAGCAGTACTTC. It translates to CASSLRGEYEQYF.

The V and J genes are TRBV5-1 and TRBJ2-3; tentatively, D is TRBD2 (6 bases). This CDR3 has 16 amino acids. Trimming removed 6 bases from V and 6 bases from J, with 23 bases in between. Per germline, CDR1 SGHRS and CDR2 YFSETQ. CDR3 sequence reads: CASNLAQGQSGDTQYF. The CDR3 region has the DNA TGCGCCAGCAATTTAGCCCAGGGCCAAAGCGGGGATACGCAGTATTTT. Using reference TRBV5-1 and TRBJ2-3 for the parts outside the CDR3, the full variable domain is KAGVTQTPRYLIKTRGQQVTLSCSPISGHRSVSWYQQTPGQGLQFLFEYFSETQRNKGNFPGRFSGRQFSNSRSEMNVSTLELGDSALYLCASNLAQGQSGDTQYFGPGTRLTVL.

This clone came up once. V is TRBV9 and J is TRBJ1-5; D possibly corresponds to TRBD1 (5 bases). The CDR3 contains 15 residues. CDR1 is SGDLS, CDR2 YYNGEE, per germline. Deletions cut 4 bases from V and 5 bases from J, with 16 bases between. The CDR3 sequence: CASSSSGRVDQPQHF. For the CDR3, the DNA is TGTGCCAGCAGCTCCTCGGGCAGGGTGGATCAGCCCCAGCATTTT.

The V call is TRBV6-1, the J call TRBJ1-5, with D perhaps TRBD1 (5 bases). V was cut by 7 bases and J by 4 bases, with 17 bases left in between. In germline, CDR1 is MNHNS, CDR2 SASEGT. The CDR3 covers 15 residues. The CDR3 coding sequence is TGTGCCAGCATATCGCTGGGGGGAATTAATCAGCCCCAGCATTTT. This gives the protein CASISLGGINQPQHF.

The chain joins TRBV10-2 to TRBJ1-2; D is uncertain. CDR3 size: 13 residues. Trimming took 6 bases from V and 3 from J, leaving 11 bases between them. In germline, CDR1 is WSHSY, CDR2 SAAADI. The CDR3: CASSPQVDYGYTF. CDR3 coding DNA: TGCGCCAGCAGCCCTCAGGTAGACTATGGCTACACCTTC.

The CDR3 DNA follows: TGTGCCAGCAGCCCCTTGGGGGGGGCGGGCACAGATACGCAGTATTTT. Its translation is CASSPLGGAGTDTQYF. This sequence joins TRBV9 and TRBJ2-3; possible D gene TRBD2, 7 bases. Trimming shortened V by 4 bases and J by 1 base, and 16 bases separated the two germline ends. This CDR3 contains 16 residues. Germline loops: CDR1 SGDLS, CDR2 YYNGEE.

The chain couples TRBV5-5 to TRBJ1-5; 8 bases map to TRBD1. V shed 2 bases, J shed 4 bases, and the junction held 5 bases outside the gene matches. The germline V gene encodes CDR1 SGHKS and CDR2 YYEKEE (reference sequence). This CDR3 has 15 amino acids. CDR3 amino acids: CASSLQGVGNQPQHF. CDR3 in DNA: TGTGCCAGCAGCTTACAGGGGGTAGGGAATCAGCCCCAGCATTTT. Variable domain in full (rest from reference TRBV5-5 and TRBJ1-5): DAGVTQSPTHLIKTRGQQVTLRCSPISGHKSVSWYQQVLGQGPQFIFQYYEKEERGRGNFPDRFSARQFPNYSSELNVNALLLGDSALYLCASSLQGVGNQPQHFGDGTRLSIL.

The chain carries TRBV4-1 and TRBJ2-1; 11 bases fit TRBD2. The CDR3 is made up of 17 amino acids. With V trimmed by 4 bases and J by 3 bases, 8 bases remained unmatched. CDR1 is MGHRA, CDR2 YSYEKL, per germline. The CDR3 nucleotides are TGCGCCAGCAGCCTCCTCACTAGCGGGGGTAACTACAATGAGCAGTTCTTC. This sequence encodes CASSLLTSGGNYNEQFF.

The chain employs TRBV6-6 and TRBJ2-4, with D uncertain. Germline V lookup: CDR1 MNHNY, CDR2 SVGAGI (reference sequence). V dropped 11 bases and J dropped 9 bases, with 17 bases sitting between them. The CDR3 contains 12 residues. In DNA form, the CDR3 reads TGTGCCTGCCGCGAGCCCCGTGGCATTCAGTACTTC. Amino acid sequence: CACREPRGIQYF.

The chain uses TRBV5-4 and TRBJ2-5, with D tentatively TRBD2 (6 bases). With 0 bases removed from V and 3 bases from J, the gap between germline ends came to 12 bases. The CDR3 is made up of 15 amino acids. Germline V CDR1 and CDR2: SGHNT, YYREEE (reference sequence). This CDR3 is CASSLVEGREETQYF. The CDR3 DNA is TGTGCCAGCAGCTTGGTGGAGGGCAGGGAAGAGACCCAGTACTTC.

The chain joins TRBV7-3 to TRBJ2-2; TRBD2 matches at 12 bases. Germline trimming cut 5 bases from V and 4 bases from J; bases unmatched to any gene: 14. The germline CDR1 and CDR2 sequences are SGHTA and FQGTGA. The CDR3 spans 19 residues. CDR3 bases: TGTGCCAGCAGCCCCGCAGGGCTAGCGGGGGGGCGGGGCACCGGGGAGCTGTTTTTT. This sequence encodes CASSPAGLAGGRGTGELFF.

The chain employs TRBV10-3 and TRBJ1-2, with 9 bases fitting TRBD1. The CDR3 totals 14 residues. CDR1 and CDR2 from the germline V gene are ENHRY and SYGVKD. With V trimmed by 7 bases and J by 5 bases, 8 bases remained unmatched. As DNA, the CDR3 is TGTGCCATCATGGACAGGGGATTTTTTTATGGCTACACCTTC. Translation: CAIMDRGFFYGYTF.

The V and J genes are TRBV25-1 and TRBJ2-7, with D possibly TRBD1 on 5 matching bases. The CDR3 has 14 residues. V was clipped by 6 bases and J by 5 bases, with 17 bases between them. Germline CDR1 MGHDK, CDR2 SYGVNS. CDR3 DNA sequence: TGTGCCAGCAGCGGCCCCAGGGAAAAAAACGAGCAGTACTTC. Protein: CASSGPREKNEQYF.

This clone was recorded a few times. The chain uses TRBV4-2 and TRBJ1-1; 7 bases are shared with TRBD1. V lost 1 base to trimming and J lost 8 bases; unmatched junction nucleotides: 4. The germline V gene encodes CDR1 LGHNA and CDR2 YNFKEQ. This CDR3 contains 13 residues. The CDR3 DNA reads as TGTGCCAGCAGCCAAGTACAACAGGGGGAAGCTTTCTTT. This codes for CASSQVQQGEAFF.

The chain combines TRBV10-1 with TRBJ1-4; perhaps TRBD1 as D (5 bases). Germline CDR1 and CDR2: WNHNN and SYGVQD (reference sequence). The ends were cut back, 9 bases at V and 5 bases at J, with 13 bases in the middle. The CDR3 spans 13 residues. CDR3 loop: CASRDRGNEKLFF. The CDR3, as DNA: TGCGCCAGTCGTGACAGAGGAAATGAAAAACTGTTTTTT.

The V gene is TRBV9, the J gene TRBJ1-1; weak D call: TRBD1 (5 bases). Germline assignment: CDR1 SGDLS and CDR2 YYNGEE. The CDR3 runs 14 residues. V lost 0 bases, J lost 8 bases, and 14 bases lay in between. This CDR3 is CASSVVVFGGEAFF. As DNA, the CDR3 is TGTGCCAGCAGCGTAGTGGTTTTCGGGGGGGAAGCTTTCTTT. Drawing the rest from reference TRBV9 and TRBJ1-1, the complete variable domain is DSGVTQTPKHLITATGQRVTLRCSPRSGDLSVYWYQQSLDQGLQFLIQYYNGEERAKGNILERFSAQQFPDLHSELNLSSLELGDSALYFCASSVVVFGGEAFFGQGTRLTVV.

The chain is built from TRBV19 and TRBJ1-1; 7 bases are shared with TRBD1. V lost 4 bases and J lost 0; bases outside the gene matches: 5. The CDR3 extends over 15 amino acids. Germline-derived CDR1 and CDR2 are LNHDA and SQIVND (reference sequence). The CDR3: CASSRRDSMNTEAFF. The CDR3, as DNA: TGTGCCAGTAGTAGACGGGACAGCATGAACACTGAAGCTTTCTTT. The full variable domain, its missing parts supplied by reference TRBV19 and TRBJ1-1, is DGGITQSPKYLFRKEGQNVTLSCEQNLNHDAMYWYRQDPGQGLRLIYYSQIVNDFQKGDIAEGYSVSREKKESFPLTVTSAQKNPTAFYLCASSRRDSMNTEAFFGQGTRLTVV.